The T cell receptor (beta chain) under discussion was sequenced for a study of T cell responses to AZD1222 COVID-19 vaccine. Notes on the study in general: Donors in the cohort were predominantly white British and more often female, and clonal diversity was possibly underestimated. Baseline serology detected seropositivity in only 6 or 7 AZD1222 recipients.

From germline, CDR1 is MNHEY and CDR2 SVGAGI. V was cut by 9 bases and J by 1 base, with 15 bases left in between. The CDR3 sequence is 14 residues long. This clone turned up a few times. The target antigen is unknown. Generated by immunoSEQ multiplex PCR, the TCRdb table keeps only in-frame clones and is missing some. This table holds approximately 100,000 clones, more than 75% found once. The sample in question was peripheral blood, obtained 28 days after the second dose of the MenACWY control vaccine. This clonotype originated in an adult who received the MenACWY meningococcal vaccine as a control. The rearrangement links TRBV6-5 to TRBJ1-2; no definite D call. CDR3 sequence reads: CASREDGYNYGYTF. The CDR3 nucleotides read TGTGCCAGTAGAGAGGACGGATATAACTATGGCTACACCTTC.